Following are 26 T cell receptor beta chains from one sample sequenced in a study of blood T cell repertoires in COVID-19. The assay was immunoSEQ multiplex PCR, and TCRdb's table has in-frame clones only and misses some. The data contain hundreds of thousands of clones, roughly 88% of them singletons. Sequencing was carried out using PBMCs or T cells enriched from blood (not recorded which). The receptors stem from a woman aged 50 to 65 who had recovered from COVID-19.

The chain has TRBV6-5 and TRBJ1-1; D may be TRBD1 (6 bases). With 1 base removed from V and 7 bases from J, the gap between germline ends came to 13 bases. The CDR3 is 14 amino acids. Germline CDR1 is MNHEY and CDR2 is SVGAGI. The CDR3 protein is CASSYLQGNLEAFF. CDR3 sequence (DNA): TGTGCCAGCAGTTACTTACAGGGCAATCTTGAAGCTTTCTTT.

The chain joins TRBV28 to TRBJ1-2, with D possibly being TRBD1 (6 bases). With 6 bases removed from V and 7 bases from J, the gap between germline ends came to 18 bases. The CDR3 sequence is 14 residues long. CDR1 and CDR2 from the germline V gene are MDHEN and SYDVKM. This chain's CDR3 is CASRKPGGATGYTF. The CDR3 DNA reads TGTGCCAGCAGAAAACCTGGGGGGGCTACTGGCTACACCTTC.

The rearrangement uses TRBV11-2 and TRBJ1-6; TRBD1 might be the D (6 bases). This CDR3 contains 17 residues. V lost 5 bases and J lost 7, with 21 bases in between. Germline CDR1 and CDR2: SGHAT and FQNNGV. CDR3 in amino acids: CASSPTPGGARNSPLHF. For the CDR3, the DNA is TGTGCCAGCAGCCCTACGCCGGGGGGGGCGCGAAATTCACCCCTCCACTTT.

The chain couples TRBV5-1 to TRBJ2-3, with 11 nucleotides matching TRBD1. Germline CDR1 and CDR2: SGHRS and YFSETQ. The CDR3 consists of 15 residues. Trimming at V came to 4 bases and at J to 6 bases, leaving 7 bases not matched to a gene. CDR3 bases: TGCGCCAGCAGCCTGGACAGGGGGCGCGGGGATACGCAGTATTTT. Translating it yields CASSLDRGRGDTQYF.

The genes are TRBV27 and TRBJ2-5, with TRBD1 identical over 7 bases. In germline, CDR1 is MNHEY, CDR2 SMNVEV (reference sequence). V gave up 8 bases and J gave up 4 bases; unmatched junction bases: 7. This CDR3 is built from 13 residues. The CDR3, as DNA: TGTGCCAGCGGGGACAGACAGGCAGAGACCCAGTACTTC. The encoded protein is CASGDRQAETQYF.

This rearrangement joins TRBV6-5 to TRBJ1-6, with a tentative D call TRBD1 (6 bases). V shed 7 bases and J shed 9 bases, with 16 bases lying between them. Germline V gene lookup returns CDR1 MNHEY and CDR2 SVGAGI. The CDR3 totals 14 residues. In DNA, the CDR3 is TGTGCCAGCACCTTTCGACAGGCGGGTTCACCCCTCCACTTT. Residues: CASTFRQAGSPLHF.

This clone occurred a few times. The chain recombines TRBV7-3 with TRBJ2-2; 7 nucleotides line up with TRBD2. The CDR3 runs to 16 residues. V dropped 5 bases and J dropped 0; count of bases not matched to a gene: 6. Germline V gene sequence: CDR1 SGHTA, CDR2 FQGTGA. The CDR3: CASSPHSGSNTGELFF. Written as DNA, the CDR3 is TGTGCCAGCAGCCCACATAGCGGGTCGAACACCGGGGAGCTGTTTTTT.

The chain links TRBV7-6 to TRBJ2-1; D is perhaps TRBD2 (6 bases). The CDR3 is 12 amino acids. Trimming took off 8 bases at V and 9 bases at J, with 14 bases between the two ends. The germline V gene encodes CDR1 SGHVS and CDR2 FNYEAQ. CDR3 in amino acids: CASGGFSTEQFF. The CDR3, as DNA: TGTGCCAGCGGGGGGTTCTCCACTGAGCAGTTCTTC.

V gene TRBV9 combines with J gene TRBJ2-7; 11 positions match TRBD2. This CDR3 has 18 amino acids. After removal of 2 bases from V and 3 bases from J, the junction contained 13 bases not matched to a gene. Germline CDR1 SGDLS, CDR2 YYNGEE. DNA of the CDR3: TGTGCCAGCAGCGTTTCCCCCTTTAGACTAGCGGGAAACTACGAGCAGTACTTC. Protein product: CASSVSPFRLAGNYEQYF.

This clone appeared a few times. This sequence joins TRBV12-3 or TRBV12-4 and TRBJ1-6; no clear D gene. Trimming took off 7 bases at V and 4 bases at J, with 8 bases between the two ends. The CDR3 has 13 residues. CDR3 nucleotide sequence: TGTGCCAGCACCGACACTTATAATTCACCCCTCCACTTT. Its translation is CASTDTYNSPLHF.

This clone appeared a few times. The chain uses TRBV29-1 and TRBJ1-1, with 7 bases lining up with TRBD1. With 2 bases clipped from V and 3 bases from J, the junction kept 3 bases outside the gene matches. The CDR3 runs 13 residues. Germline values: CDR1 SQVTM, CDR2 ANQGSEA. CDR3 region: CSVESRGDTEAFF. DNA of the CDR3: TGCAGCGTTGAATCCAGGGGGGACACTGAAGCTTTCTTT. Full variable domain (outside the CDR3, taken from reference TRBV29-1 and TRBJ1-1): SAVISQKPSRDICQRGTSLTIQCQVDSQVTMMFWYRQQPGQSLTLIATANQGSEATYESGFVIDKFPISRPNLTFSTLTVSNMSPEDSSIYLCSVESRGDTEAFFGQGTRLTVV.

This clone was recorded once. The chain couples TRBV9 to TRBJ2-3; possible D gene TRBD2, 6 bases. Trimming took 1 base from V and 7 from J, leaving 19 bases between them. The CDR3 is 16 amino acids. The germline V gene encodes CDR1 SGDLS and CDR2 YYNGEE. CDR3 nucleotide sequence: TGTGCCAGCAGCGTAACAGTAGGGCGACTAGAAAATACGCAGTATTTT. It translates to CASSVTVGRLENTQYF.

The chain couples TRBV7-2 to TRBJ2-3; D remains ambiguous. Per the germline V gene, CDR1 is SGHTA and CDR2 is FQGNSA. Between the trimmed V and J ends, which lost 1 base and 4 bases, there was a span of 6 bases. The CDR3 sequence is 13 residues long. DNA of the CDR3: TGTGCCAGCAGCTTAGTTCGGGCAGATACGCAGTATTTT. Translating it yields CASSLVRADTQYF.

This clone was seen only once. The V and J genes are TRBV25-1 and TRBJ2-1, with 9 bases lining up with TRBD1. J gave up 6 bases and V 7 bases, and 13 bases lay outside the gene matches. Germline values: CDR1 MGHDK, CDR2 SYGVNS. The length of the CDR3 is 16 residues. CDR3 in amino acids: CASTARDRERSNEQFF. CDR3 coding DNA: TGTGCCAGCACGGCCCGGGACAGGGAGAGATCCAATGAGCAGTTCTTC.

The chain carries TRBV6-2 or TRBV6-3 and TRBJ2-3; the D is unclear. Germline V gene data show CDR1 as MNHEY and CDR2 as SVGEGT. V was pared by 0 bases and J by 6 bases, with 10 bases between. The CDR3 is made up of 14 amino acids. This chain's CDR3 is CASSYSLSRDTQYF. CDR3 nucleotide sequence: TGTGCCAGCAGTTACTCCCTCAGCAGGGATACGCAGTATTTT.

The rearrangement joins TRBV18 to TRBJ1-2, with TRBD1 matching 7 bases. Germline CDR1 KGHSH, CDR2 LQKENI. The V and J ends lost 3 bases and 7 bases, in that order; junction bases with no gene match: 8. The CDR3 consists of 14 residues. DNA of the CDR3: TGTGCCAGCTCACCCGCAGGGGGTACATTTGGCTACACCTTC. Protein: CASSPAGGTFGYTF.

This rearrangement joins TRBV7-2 to TRBJ2-7; D might be TRBD1 (5 bases). CDR3 size: 15 residues. Trimming took off 1 base at V and 6 bases at J, with 16 bases between the two ends. Germline V gene lookup returns CDR1 SGHTA and CDR2 FQGNSA. The CDR3 region is CASSLGPGKIPEQYF. The DNA for the CDR3 is TGTGCCAGCAGCTTAGGTCCAGGGAAAATCCCCGAGCAGTACTTC.

This chain connects TRBV9 to TRBJ2-7; no clear D gene. V lost 4 bases to trimming and J lost 0 bases, with 11 bases between them. Germline-derived CDR1 and CDR2 are SGDLS and YYNGEE. CDR3 length: 14 amino acids. The CDR3 region is CASSPSASSYEQYF. CDR3 nucleotides: TGTGCCAGCAGCCCAAGCGCAAGCTCCTACGAGCAGTACTTC.

V is TRBV10-3 and J is TRBJ2-3; 9 bases align to TRBD2. CDR3 length: 14 residues. CDR1 ENHRY and CDR2 SYGVKD come from the germline V gene. J lost 4 bases, V lost 4 bases, and 3 bases had no gene match. The CDR3 reads CAISGTSEPDTQYF. For the CDR3, the DNA is TGTGCCATCAGTGGGACTAGCGAACCAGATACGCAGTATTTT.

This clone showed up just a few times. V is TRBV7-2 and J is TRBJ2-4, with TRBD2 matching 10 bases. Trimming cost V 5 bases and J 2 bases; bases outside gene matches: 6. Per germline, CDR1 SGHTA and CDR2 FQGNSA. CDR3 length: 16 amino acids. CDR3 sequence reads: CASSAPTSGSKNIQYF. CDR3 DNA sequence: TGTGCCAGCAGCGCACCGACTAGCGGGTCCAAAAACATTCAGTACTTC.

This rearrangement joins TRBV6-5 to TRBJ1-5; unclear D gene. V shed 6 bases and J shed 15 bases, with 24 bases lying between them. Germline CDR1 is MNHEY and CDR2 is SVGAGI. This CDR3 has 14 amino acids. In nucleotides, the CDR3 is TGTGCCAGCAGCCCCTTCCCGAACGATCAGCGAAGGCATTTT. Its translation is CASSPFPNDQRRHF.

The chain links TRBV7-2 to TRBJ1-1; 9 nucleotides line up with TRBD1. J lost 4 bases, V lost 5 bases, and 5 bases had no gene match. Per the germline V gene, CDR1 is SGHTA and CDR2 is FQGNSA. The CDR3 length is 14 residues. The CDR3: CASSQTGGSTEAFF. In DNA form, the CDR3 reads TGTGCCAGCAGCCAGACAGGGGGAAGCACTGAAGCTTTCTTT. The full variable domain, with the rest looked up from reference TRBV7-2 and TRBJ1-1, is GAGVSQSPSNKVTEKGKDVELRCDPISGHTALYWYRQSLGQGLEFLIYFQGNSAPDKSGLPSDRFSAERTGGSVSTLTIQRTQQEDSAVYLCASSQTGGSTEAFFGQGTRLTVV.

This rearrangement joins TRBV2 to TRBJ1-2; D gene ambiguous. V lost 0 bases and J 2 bases, leaving 7 bases between the germline ends. Germline lookup yields CDR1 SNHLY and CDR2 FYNNEI. The CDR3 covers 14 residues. The CDR3 loop is CASSEARANYGYTF. In nucleotides, the CDR3 is TGTGCCAGCAGTGAAGCGCGGGCCAACTATGGCTACACCTTC.

This clone was counted between two and nine times. This chain joins TRBV10-1 and TRBJ2-3; the D is unclear. The CDR3 has 13 amino acids. Germline V gives CDR1 WNHNN, CDR2 SYGVQD (reference sequence). V was pared by 0 bases and J by 8 bases, with 9 bases between. CDR3 nucleotide sequence: TGCGCCAGCAGTGAGTCGATTTCAGGTACGCAGTATTTT. Its protein product is CASSESISGTQYF.

The rearrangement joins TRBV9 to TRBJ1-2; 7 nucleotides align to TRBD1. The trim removed 4 bases at V and 10 bases at J, leaving 13 bases unmatched. The CDR3 contains 14 residues. Looked up from germline, CDR1 is SGDLS and CDR2 is YYNGEE. CDR3 sequence (DNA): TGTGCCAGCAGCCCGGACAGGCAGCTACGGGTCTACACCTTC. It is translated as CASSPDRQLRVYTF.

V usage is TRBV7-2 and J usage is TRBJ2-3; D not certain. Per the germline V gene, CDR1 is SGHTA and CDR2 is FQGNSA. This CDR3 spans 12 amino acids. With 5 bases removed from V and 3 bases from J, the gap between germline ends came to 6 bases. CDR3 sequence reads: CASSQTTDTQYF. CDR3 coding DNA: TGTGCCAGCAGCCAGACAACAGATACGCAGTATTTT.